The clone carrying this TCR beta chain was found once. Its antigen is undetermined. This sample stems from a study of cytomegalovirus exposure and HLA in healthy donors. The overall study: Roughly four fifths of around 400 genotyped donors fell in the Caucasian-associated ancestry cluster. Findings and limits, study-wide: Reported performance of the classifier showed diagnosis of cytomegalovirus status with high specificity and sensitivity. Later analysis identified a missense DCLRE1C variant that was linked to TCR beta V- and J-gene trimming.

The PCR employed 60 Vbeta primers together with 13 Jbeta primers. Original methodology: The count from a later analysis was some 81 million unique TCR beta chains, some 9.9 million of them shared. The repertoire was sequenced with immunoSEQ multiplex PCR; TCRdb's copy has only in-frame clones and lacks some. The D gene and trimming were derived from the DNA, and the V and J assignments and clone size from that table. The sample records approximately 100,000 clones, about 80% being singletons. The length of the CDR3 is 15 residues. V was clipped by 5 bases and J by 5 bases; unmatched bases: 12. Germline CDR1 and CDR2: SGHTA and FQGTGA.

The genes are TRBV7-3 and TRBJ2-7; 7 bases line up with TRBD2. The sample taken for sequencing was PBMCs. This receptor was taken from a woman in her forties or fifties in good health and CMV-seropositive. The CDR3 protein is CASSASLAGVDEQYF. Written as DNA, the CDR3 is TGTGCCAGCAGCGCCTCCCTTGCGGGAGTCGACGAGCAGTACTTC.